This TCR beta chain was captured by sequencing in a study of vaccination effects on CD4 cells after COVID-19. After around 10 days in culture, the CD4+ T cells were isolated. Comment on this clone: The antigen remains undetermined.

CDR3 length: 14 residues. Per the germline V gene, CDR1 is LNHDA and CDR2 is SQIVND (reference sequence). V lost 2 bases, J lost 0 bases, and 6 bases lay in between. Measured with immunoSEQ multiplex PCR; TCRdb has only the in-frame clones, and not every one. The sample includes around 70,000 clones, roughly three quarters of them seen just once. This chain uses TRBV19 with TRBJ2-3; D perhaps matches TRBD1 (5 bases). The sequences come from CD4+ T cells from PBMCs cultured without peptide, collected before COVID-19 vaccination. This sequence was found in a human donor who received a COVID-19 vaccine. CDR3 DNA sequence: TGTGCCAGTAGTATAACAGGAAGCACAGATACGCAGTATTTT. Translating gives CASSITGSTDTQYF.